A single sample gave rise to the 9 T cell receptor beta chains below, sequenced in a study of long-term antiretroviral therapy in people with HIV. Researchers report immunoSEQ v3.0 was run at survey level. The assay was immunoSEQ multiplex PCR, and TCRdb's table has in-frame clones only and misses some. This table holds approximately 30,000 clones, over 70% found once. The sequencing here drew on unsorted PBMCs, taken 2.7 to 2.8 years after starting antiretroviral therapy. Receptors originate from a young man with HIV.

The count of this clone is one. The chain employs TRBV27 and TRBJ2-3; 10 bases are shared with TRBD2. The V and J ends lost 0 bases and 4 bases, in that order; junction bases with no gene match: 16. This CDR3 spans 20 amino acids. From germline, CDR1 is MNHEY and CDR2 SMNVEV (reference sequence). The CDR3 region is CASSLSSSGRSIGSADTQYF. The CDR3 nucleotides are TGTGCCAGCAGTTTATCGTCTAGCGGGAGAAGTATAGGGTCTGCAGATACGCAGTATTTT.

This clone was observed a handful of times. The gene calls are TRBV28 and TRBJ1-5; TRBD1 agrees at 11 bases. After removal of 7 bases from V and 6 bases from J, the junction contained 8 bases not matched to a gene. Per germline, CDR1 MDHEN and CDR2 SYDVKM. This CDR3 comprises 15 residues. DNA for the CDR3: TGTGCCAGCACCTGGGACAGGGGGTTCAGTCAGCCCCAGCATTTT. Amino acid sequence: CASTWDRGFSQPQHF.

This sequence joins TRBV12-2 and TRBJ1-1; the DNA was not compared with TRBD1, the D call given in the table. TRBV12-2 counts as a pseudogene. This CDR3 is built from 15 residues. CDR3 region: CASRSSDRCKSEAFF. DNA for the CDR3: TGTGCAAGTCGCTCCTCGGACAGGTGTAAGTCTGAAGCTTTCTTT.

The V gene is TRBV7-9, the J gene TRBJ2-3; 7 nucleotides agree with TRBD1. CDR3 length equals 15 residues. Germline V gives CDR1 SEHNR, CDR2 FQNEAQ (reference sequence). V trimming: 5 bases; J trimming: 0 bases; junction bases outside the gene matches: 5. CDR3 DNA: TGTGCCAGCAGCCTAGGGACAGCCAGCACAGATACGCAGTATTTT. Translating it yields CASSLGTASTDTQYF.

The chain employs TRBV5-6 and TRBJ1-1; 7 nucleotides match TRBD1. The CDR3 extends over 13 amino acids. CDR1 and CDR2 (germline): SGHDT, YYEEEE. V was pared by 3 bases and J by 12 bases, with 11 bases of the junction left unmatched. In DNA form, the CDR3 reads TGTGCCAGCAGCTCTGATGACAGGGTCTTATCTTTCTTT. It is translated as CASSSDDRVLSFF.

This clone was counted a few times. V usage is TRBV6-1 and J usage is TRBJ1-5; TRBD1 is a possible D gene (5 bases). V shed 7 bases and J shed 5 bases, with 9 bases lying between them. Looked up from germline, CDR1 is MNHNS and CDR2 is SASEGT. The CDR3 runs to 12 residues. In DNA, the CDR3 is TGTGCCAGCACCCTGGGACATCAGCCCCAGCATTTT. It codes for CASTLGHQPQHF.

The V gene is TRBV6-6, the J gene TRBJ1-1; D gene unclear. CDR3 length: 14 amino acids. The germline V gene encodes CDR1 MNHNY and CDR2 SVGAGI (reference sequence). V lost 2 bases to trimming and J lost 0 bases, with 7 bases between them. DNA for the CDR3: TGTGCCAGCAGTTACGGGTCGGTGAACACTGAAGCTTTCTTT. Its translation is CASSYGSVNTEAFF.

This chain connects TRBV2 to TRBJ1-5; tentatively, D is TRBD1 (5 bases). The CDR3 covers 14 residues. The V end was cut by 1 base, the J end by 5 bases, with 9 bases between. Germline V lookup: CDR1 SNHLY, CDR2 FYNNEI. CDR3 coding DNA: TGTGCCAGCAGTGAAGAGGGACGGTATCAGCCCCAGCATTTT. It codes for CASSEEGRYQPQHF.

This sequence joins TRBV5-8 and TRBJ1-3; D is possibly TRBD1 (5 bases). Germline V gene data show CDR1 as SGHTS and CDR2 as YDEGEE. Trimming stripped 5 bases from V and 4 bases from J, with 19 bases between. The CDR3 runs to 16 residues. The CDR3 region has the DNA TGTGCCAGCAGGCTCCGCGGGGGGGTGTCGGGAAACACCATATATTTT. Translated, it gives CASRLRGGVSGNTIYF.